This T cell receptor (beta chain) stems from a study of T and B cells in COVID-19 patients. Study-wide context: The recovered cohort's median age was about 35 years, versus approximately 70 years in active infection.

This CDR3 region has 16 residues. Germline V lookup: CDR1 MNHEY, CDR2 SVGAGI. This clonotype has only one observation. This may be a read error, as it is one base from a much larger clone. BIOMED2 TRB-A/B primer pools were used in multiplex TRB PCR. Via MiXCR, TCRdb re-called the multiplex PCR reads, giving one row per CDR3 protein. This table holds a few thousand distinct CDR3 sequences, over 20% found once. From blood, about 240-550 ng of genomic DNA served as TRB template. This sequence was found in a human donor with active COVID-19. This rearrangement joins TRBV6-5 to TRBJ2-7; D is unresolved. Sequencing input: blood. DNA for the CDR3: TGTGCCAGCAGTTACCGACGGTCCACCACCCTTTACGCGCAGTACTTC. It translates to CASSYRRSTTLYAQYF.